These 15 T cell receptor beta chains were sequenced from one sample in a study of blood T cell repertoires in COVID-19. Only in-frame clones appear in the TCRdb table, and some are missing; sequencing was by immunoSEQ multiplex PCR. This table holds 250,000 to 350,000 clones, around 90% found once. The sequenced material came from peripheral blood. Every receptor here comes from a woman aged 25 to 39 with COVID-19, enrolled during active disease.

The sample holds one count of this clone. The V gene is TRBV29-1, the J gene TRBJ1-5; D might be TRBD1 (6 bases). Trimming pared 4 bases from V and 5 bases from J, leaving 12 bases between. Germline CDR1 reads SQVTM; CDR2 reads ANQGSEA. The CDR3 loop spans 13 amino acids. The CDR3, as DNA: TGCAGCGTTGTGGGACAAGTTGATCAGCCCCAGCATTTT. Its protein is CSVVGQVDQPQHF.

This clone was found once. The J gene is TRBJ2-3, the V gene TRBV7-6; 10 bases are shared with TRBD1. The CDR3 contains 16 residues. In germline, CDR1 is SGHVS, CDR2 FNYEAQ. After removal of 5 bases from V and 2 bases from J, the junction contained 7 bases not matched to a gene. CDR3 region: CASSARDRGYTDTQYF. The CDR3 DNA follows: TGTGCCAGCAGCGCCCGGGACAGGGGTTACACAGATACGCAGTATTTT.

In its sample, this clone was seen once. The chain has TRBV18 and TRBJ2-1; 7 bases are a match to TRBD1. The V gene's germline CDR1 is KGHSH and CDR2 LQKENI. The CDR3 runs 15 residues. V was pared by 0 bases and J by 2 bases, with 1 base of the junction left unmatched. The CDR3: CASSPPTGTYNEQFF. In DNA, the CDR3 is TGTGCCAGCTCACCACCGACAGGGACCTACAATGAGCAGTTCTTC.

This clone was picked up one time. This chain uses TRBV30 with TRBJ2-5; 9 bases agree with TRBD1. Germline V gene sequence: CDR1 GTSNPN, CDR2 SVGIG (reference sequence). This CDR3 has 13 amino acids. After removal of 2 bases from V and 5 bases from J, the junction contained 3 bases not matched to a gene. The CDR3 DNA reads TGTGCCTGGAGTAACAGGGGGCTTGAGACCCAGTACTTC. Translated, it gives CAWSNRGLETQYF.

V and J are TRBV7-9 and TRBJ1-1; D remains unclear. V was clipped by 4 bases and J by 0 bases, with 9 bases between them. CDR1 and CDR2 from the germline V gene are SEHNR and FQNEAQ (reference sequence). This CDR3 has 14 residues. The CDR3, as DNA: TGTGCCAGCAGCTCACGGGGAATGAACACTGAAGCTTTCTTT. It yields the protein CASSSRGMNTEAFF.

The rearrangement uses TRBV7-9 and TRBJ2-7, with a tentative D call TRBD1 (7 bases). Germline lookup yields CDR1 SEHNR and CDR2 FQNEAQ (reference sequence). This CDR3 is 15 amino acids long. V was cut by 5 bases and J by 4 bases, with 18 bases left in between. Here the CDR3 reads CASSPSDRRGYEQYF. The CDR3 DNA reads TGTGCCAGCAGCCCCTCGGACAGGCGGGGATACGAGCAGTACTTC.

The V and J genes are TRBV21-1 and TRBJ2-4; the table names TRBD1, a call not compared with the DNA. TRBV21-1 is a listed pseudogene. The length of the CDR3 is 15 residues. CDR3 protein: CASTLGGQGPHIQYF. The CDR3, as DNA: TGTGCCAGCACCTTGGGGGGACAGGGTCCGCACATTCAGTACTTC.

The V and J genes are TRBV7-9 and TRBJ2-1; 8 bases match TRBD2. The CDR3 loop spans 17 amino acids. Germline V CDR1 and CDR2: SEHNR, FQNEAQ (reference sequence). V gave up 5 bases and J gave up 8 bases; unmatched junction bases: 17. The chain's CDR3 is CASSPWLAGPTLDEQFF. The CDR3 region has the DNA TGTGCCAGCAGCCCCTGGTTAGCGGGACCTACCTTAGATGAGCAGTTCTTC.

This rearrangement joins TRBV9 to TRBJ2-3, with 7 bases identical to TRBD1. CDR1 and CDR2 (germline): SGDLS, YYNGEE. J lost 3 bases, V lost 3 bases, and 7 bases had no gene match. The CDR3 is made up of 15 amino acids. CDR3 DNA: TGTGCCAGCAGCGGCGACAGGGTTGGGACAGATACGCAGTATTTT. As protein: CASSGDRVGTDTQYF.

A single count supports this clone. The chain carries TRBV29-1 and TRBJ2-2; maybe TRBD2 (5 bases). Per the germline V gene, CDR1 is SQVTM and CDR2 is ANQGSEA. V was shortened by 5 bases and J by 5 bases, with 12 bases between the two germline ends. The CDR3 extends over 13 amino acids. Here the CDR3 reads CSVWTPLTGELFF. The CDR3 nucleotides are TGCAGCGTTTGGACTCCTCTGACCGGGGAGCTGTTTTTT.

The chain links TRBV7-2 to TRBJ1-3; tentatively, D is TRBD1 (5 bases). Between the trimmed V and J ends, which lost 1 base and 0 bases, there was a span of 13 bases. Germline CDR1 SGHTA, CDR2 FQGNSA. The CDR3 covers 17 residues. The CDR3 here is CASSLESRTFSGNTIYF. The DNA for the CDR3 is TGTGCCAGCAGCTTAGAAAGTCGGACATTCTCTGGAAACACCATATATTTT.

A few counts support this clone. This chain connects TRBV7-9 to TRBJ1-2; 7 nucleotides agree with TRBD1. The V and J ends lost 7 bases and 6 bases, in that order; junction bases with no gene match: 14. Germline V gene lookup returns CDR1 SEHNR and CDR2 FQNEAQ (reference sequence). The CDR3 sequence is 15 residues long. The CDR3 nucleotides read TGTGCCAGCACCGTAAGAAGAATAGGGGGCGATGGCTACACCTTC. This encodes CASTVRRIGGDGYTF.

This clone occurred once. The CDR3 coding sequence is TGTGCCAGCAGTCGAGAACGGGGACAGAACACCGGGGAGCTGTTTTTT. Translated: CASSRERGQNTGELFF. V gene TRBV6-6 combines with J gene TRBJ2-2; D possibly corresponds to TRBD1 (6 bases). The CDR3 runs 16 residues. Germline V CDR1 and CDR2: MNHNY, SVGAGI (reference sequence). Between the trimmed V and J ends, which lost 5 bases and 1 base, there was a span of 14 bases.

The chain couples TRBV18 to TRBJ2-3; 11 nucleotides match TRBD2. V was clipped by 3 bases and J by 0 bases; unmatched bases: 5. CDR1 is KGHSH, CDR2 LQKENI, per germline. The CDR3 totals 17 residues. This CDR3 reads CASSPGTSGSSTDTQYF. The CDR3, as DNA: TGTGCCAGCTCACCCGGGACTAGCGGATCTAGCACAGATACGCAGTATTTT.

The V and J genes are TRBV19 and TRBJ2-7; D possibly corresponds to TRBD1 (5 bases). V was cut by 5 bases and J by 4 bases, with 6 bases left in between. Looked up from germline, CDR1 is LNHDA and CDR2 is SQIVND (reference sequence). This CDR3 region has 11 residues. The CDR3 is CASSDRYEQYF. The CDR3 DNA sequence: TGTGCCAGTAGTGACAGATACGAGCAGTACTTC.